This is a list of T cell receptor beta chains from one sample in a study of T cell responses to AZD1222 COVID-19 vaccine. The table came from immunoSEQ multiplex PCR; TCRdb's copy has only in-frame clones and leaves some out. Of about 100,000 clones in the sample, around 90% were seen once. Sample: peripheral blood, taken on day 0 of AZD1222 vaccination. These TCRs come from an adult in good health. Both conserved end residues are trimmed from each CDR3. The order of the fields is clone size, V gene, J gene, CDR3 protein. Size values are once, few and many counts, or a class for expanded clones, and some rows have none.

-	TRBV15	TRBJ2-5	ATRWTGRAQETQY
-	TRBV5-3	TRBJ2-5	ARSSVLGDGQETQY
few	TRBV6-5	TRBJ2-1	ASRWGGRNEQF
once	TRBV11-3	TRBJ1-1	ASSFAGTGRSEAF
-	TRBV5-4	TRBJ1-2	ASSLGGYYGYT
-	TRBV5-5	TRBJ1-5	ASSLSRDSNQPQH
-	TRBV11-2	TRBJ2-1	ASSVQGNSYNEQF
-	TRBV7-2	TRBJ2-2	ASSLGGDTGELF
-	TRBV18	TRBJ2-2	ASSPGQRESGELF
-	TRBV28	TRBJ2-7	ASIGRGRDYSRQY
-	TRBV27	TRBJ1-5	ASRATLLSPQH
-	TRBV29-1	TRBJ1-4	SVEDRGGEKLF
-	TRBV30	TRBJ1-1	ASDWRGAF
-	TRBV19	TRBJ1-1	ASRKAGNTEAF
-	TRBV6-2/TRBV6-3	TRBJ1-2	ASSPLGAGYT
-	TRBV30	TRBJ2-7	AWSGTTEQY
-	TRBV28	TRBJ2-7	ASSLGYEQY
few	TRBV15	TRBJ1-2	ATHKGGSGNYGYT
-	TRBV6-2/TRBV6-3	TRBJ1-5	ASSGDRGQPQH
-	TRBV7-3	TRBJ2-1	ASAFSGSRNNEQF
-	TRBV5-4	TRBJ2-1	ASSHAPGGGSNEQF
-	TRBV9	TRBJ1-1	ASSVLRDRVTEAF
few	TRBV3-1/TRBV3-2	TRBJ2-7	ASSQGGWVGGLSHEQY